This T cell receptor beta chain was identified in a study of breast tumors, draining lymph nodes, adjacent tissues. The study, taken as a whole, reports: Compared with lymph nodes, tumors were less diverse; compared with nontumor tissue, more.

The V gene's germline CDR1 is DFQATT and CDR2 SNEGSKA (reference sequence). Trimming at V came to 0 bases and at J to 8 bases, leaving 8 bases not matched to a gene. CDR3 length: 15 amino acids. TCRdb analysed the multiplex PCR reads with MiXCR anew, one entry per CDR3 protein. The sample contains some 120,000 distinct CDR3 sequences, 15% to 20% of which appear only once. This clonotype occurred many times. Its specificity is not known. Breast cancer patients provided tissue from their axillary draining lymph nodes. Input material: axillary lymph node tissue. This chain uses TRBV20-1 with TRBJ2-1, with 9 positions matching TRBD2. The sequence was obtained from a female donor with breast cancer. Some clones in this sample may be carry-over from other donors' samples. As DNA, the CDR3 is TGCAGTGCTAGAGATCTAGCGGGACTGGTTGATGAGCAGTTCTTC. This encodes CSARDLAGLVDEQFF.